This TCR beta chain was sequenced during a study of T cell repertoires in aging, cancer and after chemotherapy. Overall study context: Paired samples before and after chemotherapy came from glioblastoma patients receiving temozolomide-based therapy.

Peripheral blood genomic DNA, not sorted cells or RNA, was the template. Study-wide results and limits: Rebound thymic output was suggested by rising median generation probability during chemotherapy in each cancer cohort.

A mixed TRB-A/B primer pool amplified rearranged TRB by multiplex touch-down PCR. TCRdb processed the multiplex PCR reads anew with MiXCR; each CDR3 protein has one entry. The sample lists 1,500 to 2,000 distinct CDR3 sequences, 20% to 25% seen once, with 40% to 55% in the top ten. CDR1 and CDR2 (germline): LNHDA, SQIVND (reference sequence). The V end lost 4 bases, the J end lost 6 bases, and 12 bases lay between the germline ends. This CDR3 contains 13 residues. Relative to its sample, this clonotype is medium-sized. Its target is not known. This rearrangement joins TRBV19 to TRBJ1-2, with TRBD1 as a possible D gene (6 bases). The sample taken for sequencing was blood. The origin of this receptor is a human donor with a solid tumor. The chain's CDR3 is CASSRGQGHGYTF. The CDR3 DNA follows: TGTGCCAGTAGTAGAGGGCAGGGGCATGGCTACACCTTC.